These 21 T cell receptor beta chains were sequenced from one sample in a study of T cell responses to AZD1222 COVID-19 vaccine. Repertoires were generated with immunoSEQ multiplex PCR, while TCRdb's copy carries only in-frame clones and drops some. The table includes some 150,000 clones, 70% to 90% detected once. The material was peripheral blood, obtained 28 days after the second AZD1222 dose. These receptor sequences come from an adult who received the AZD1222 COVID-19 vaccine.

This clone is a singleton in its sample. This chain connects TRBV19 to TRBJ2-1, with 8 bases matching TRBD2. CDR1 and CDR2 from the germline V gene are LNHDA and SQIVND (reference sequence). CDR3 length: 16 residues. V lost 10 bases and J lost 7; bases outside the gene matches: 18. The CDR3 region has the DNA TGTGCCACCACCCTGATGGGGCTAGCGGGCGGGAATGAGCAGTTCTTC. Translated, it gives CATTLMGLAGGNEQFF.

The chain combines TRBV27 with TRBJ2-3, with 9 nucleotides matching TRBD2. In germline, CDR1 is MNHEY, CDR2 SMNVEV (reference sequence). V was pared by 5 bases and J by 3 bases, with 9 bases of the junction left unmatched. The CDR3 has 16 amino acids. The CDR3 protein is CASSPIAGEGTDTQYF. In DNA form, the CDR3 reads TGTGCCAGCAGTCCGATAGCGGGAGAAGGGACAGATACGCAGTATTTT.

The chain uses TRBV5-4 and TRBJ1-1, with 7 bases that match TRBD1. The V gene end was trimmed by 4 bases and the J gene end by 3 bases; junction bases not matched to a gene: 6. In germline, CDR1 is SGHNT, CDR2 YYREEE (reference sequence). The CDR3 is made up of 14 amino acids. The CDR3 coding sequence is TGTGCCAGCAGCCCCTACAGGGGTGACACTGAAGCTTTCTTT. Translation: CASSPYRGDTEAFF.

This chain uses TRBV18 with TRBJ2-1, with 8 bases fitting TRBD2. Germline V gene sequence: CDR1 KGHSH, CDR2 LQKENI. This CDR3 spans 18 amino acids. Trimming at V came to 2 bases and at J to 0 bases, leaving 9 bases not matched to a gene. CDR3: CASSPTSGGPVSYNEQFF. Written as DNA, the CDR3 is TGTGCCAGCTCACCAACCAGCGGGGGCCCAGTCTCCTACAATGAGCAGTTCTTC.

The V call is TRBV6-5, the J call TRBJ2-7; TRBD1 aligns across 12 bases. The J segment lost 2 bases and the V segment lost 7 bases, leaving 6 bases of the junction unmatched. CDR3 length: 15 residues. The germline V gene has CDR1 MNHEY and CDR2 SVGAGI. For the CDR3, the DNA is TGTGCCAGCACCGGGACAGGGGGCGCACCCTACGAGCAGTACTTC. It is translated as CASTGTGGAPYEQYF.

The CDR3 here is CASSLEPTGIGGTEAFF. In nucleotides, the CDR3 is TGTGCCAGCAGCTTAGAACCAACGGGCATCGGTGGCACTGAAGCTTTCTTT. V gene TRBV7-6 combines with J gene TRBJ1-1; D not certain. CDR3 length: 17 amino acids. Germline V gene data show CDR1 as SGHVS and CDR2 as FNYEAQ. Trimming pared 1 base from V and 4 bases from J, leaving 19 bases between.

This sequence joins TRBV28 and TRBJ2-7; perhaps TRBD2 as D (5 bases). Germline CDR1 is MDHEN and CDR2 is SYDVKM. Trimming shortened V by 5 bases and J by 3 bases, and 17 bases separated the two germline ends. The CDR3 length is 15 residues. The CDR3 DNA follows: TGTGCCAGCAGTGTACCGCGGGTAATGTTCTACGAGCAGTACTTC. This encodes CASSVPRVMFYEQYF.

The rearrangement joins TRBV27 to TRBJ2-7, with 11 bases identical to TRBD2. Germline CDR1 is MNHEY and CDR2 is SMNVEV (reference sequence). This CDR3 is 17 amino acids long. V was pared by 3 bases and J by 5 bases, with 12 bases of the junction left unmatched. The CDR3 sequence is CASSFGGLAGAEDEQYF. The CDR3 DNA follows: TGTGCCAGCAGTTTCGGTGGACTAGCGGGTGCCGAGGACGAGCAGTACTTC.

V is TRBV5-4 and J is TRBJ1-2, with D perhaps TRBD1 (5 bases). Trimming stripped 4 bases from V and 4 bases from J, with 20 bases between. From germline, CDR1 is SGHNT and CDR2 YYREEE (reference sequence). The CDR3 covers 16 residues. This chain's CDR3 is CASSTSDRASLYGYTF. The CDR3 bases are TGTGCCAGCAGCACCTCAGACAGAGCTTCTCTCTATGGCTACACCTTC.

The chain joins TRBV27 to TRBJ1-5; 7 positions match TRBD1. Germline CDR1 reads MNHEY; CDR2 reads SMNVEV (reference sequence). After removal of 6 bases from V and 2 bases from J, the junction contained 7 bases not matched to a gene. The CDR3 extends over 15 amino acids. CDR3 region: CASSLTGVGNQPQHF. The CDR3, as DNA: TGTGCCAGCAGCCTCACAGGGGTGGGCAATCAGCCCCAGCATTTT.

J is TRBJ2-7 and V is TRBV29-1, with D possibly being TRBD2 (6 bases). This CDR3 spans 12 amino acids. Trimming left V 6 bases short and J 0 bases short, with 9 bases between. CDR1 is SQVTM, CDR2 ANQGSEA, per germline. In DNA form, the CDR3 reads TGCAGCGTCTTCGGGGGCTCCTACGAGCAGTACTTC. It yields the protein CSVFGGSYEQYF.

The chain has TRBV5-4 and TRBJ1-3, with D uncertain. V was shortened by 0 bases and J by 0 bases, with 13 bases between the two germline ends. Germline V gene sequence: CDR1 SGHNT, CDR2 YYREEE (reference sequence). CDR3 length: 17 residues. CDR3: CASSLGSGPDSGNTIYF. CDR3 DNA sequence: TGTGCCAGCAGCTTGGGGTCCGGCCCCGACTCTGGAAACACCATATATTTT. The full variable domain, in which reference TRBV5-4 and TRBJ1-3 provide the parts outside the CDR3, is ETGVTQSPTHLIKTRGQQVTLRCSSQSGHNTVSWYQQALGQGPQFIFQYYREEENGRGNFPPRFSGLQFPNYSSELNVNALELDDSALYLCASSLGSGPDSGNTIYFGEGSWLTVV.

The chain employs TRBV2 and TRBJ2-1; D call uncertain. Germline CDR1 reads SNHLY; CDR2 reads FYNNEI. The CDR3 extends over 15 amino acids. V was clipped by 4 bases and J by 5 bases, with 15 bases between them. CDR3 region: CASSGPRAWDNEQFF. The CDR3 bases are TGTGCCAGCAGTGGCCCGAGAGCTTGGGACAATGAGCAGTTCTTC.

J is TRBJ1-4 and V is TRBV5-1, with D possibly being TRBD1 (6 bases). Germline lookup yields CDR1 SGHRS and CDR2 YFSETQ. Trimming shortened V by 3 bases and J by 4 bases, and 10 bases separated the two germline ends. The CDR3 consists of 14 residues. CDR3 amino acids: CASSSGQLNEKLFF. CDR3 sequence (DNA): TGCGCCAGCAGCTCCGGACAGCTTAATGAAAAACTGTTTTTT.

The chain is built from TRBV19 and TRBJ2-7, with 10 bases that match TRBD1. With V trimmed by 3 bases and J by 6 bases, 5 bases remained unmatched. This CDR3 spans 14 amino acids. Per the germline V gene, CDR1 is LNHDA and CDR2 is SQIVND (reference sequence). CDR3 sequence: CASSIGTGDGEQYF. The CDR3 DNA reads TGTGCCAGTAGTATCGGGACAGGGGATGGCGAGCAGTACTTC.

This CDR3 is CSATRGELFF. CDR3 coding DNA: TGCAGTGCAACGCGGGGGGAGCTGTTTTTT. The chain combines TRBV20-1 with TRBJ2-2; D ambiguous. The V and J ends lost 6 bases and 8 bases respectively, with 7 bases between them. CDR3 length: 10 residues. Germline V lookup: CDR1 DFQATT, CDR2 SNEGSKA (reference sequence).

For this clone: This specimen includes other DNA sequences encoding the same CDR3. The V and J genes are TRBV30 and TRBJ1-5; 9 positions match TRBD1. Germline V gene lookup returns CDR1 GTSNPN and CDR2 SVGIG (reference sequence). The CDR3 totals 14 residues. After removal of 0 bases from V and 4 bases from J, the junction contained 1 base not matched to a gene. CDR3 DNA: TGTGCCTGGAGTGTTGGACAGGGGAATCAGCCCCAGCATTTT. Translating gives CAWSVGQGNQPQHF.

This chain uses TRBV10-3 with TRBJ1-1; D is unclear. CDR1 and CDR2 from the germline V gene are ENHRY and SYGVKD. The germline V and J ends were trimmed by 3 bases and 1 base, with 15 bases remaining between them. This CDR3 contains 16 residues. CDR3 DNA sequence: TGTGCCATCAGTGACCCGTTCTCTCAGAAGAACACTGAAGCTTTCTTT. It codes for CAISDPFSQKNTEAFF.

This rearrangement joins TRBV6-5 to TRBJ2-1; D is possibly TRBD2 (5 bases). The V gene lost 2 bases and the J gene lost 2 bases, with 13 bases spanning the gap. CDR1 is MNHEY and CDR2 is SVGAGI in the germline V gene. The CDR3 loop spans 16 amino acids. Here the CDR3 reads CASSYRPGLAYNEQFF. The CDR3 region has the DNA TGTGCCAGCAGTTACCGACCGGGGTTAGCCTACAATGAGCAGTTCTTC.

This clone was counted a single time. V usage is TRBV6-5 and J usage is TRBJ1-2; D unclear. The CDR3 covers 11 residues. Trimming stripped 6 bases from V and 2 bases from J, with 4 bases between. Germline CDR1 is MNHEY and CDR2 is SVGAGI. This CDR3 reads CASRYNYGYTF. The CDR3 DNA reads TGTGCCAGCAGGTACAACTATGGCTACACCTTC.

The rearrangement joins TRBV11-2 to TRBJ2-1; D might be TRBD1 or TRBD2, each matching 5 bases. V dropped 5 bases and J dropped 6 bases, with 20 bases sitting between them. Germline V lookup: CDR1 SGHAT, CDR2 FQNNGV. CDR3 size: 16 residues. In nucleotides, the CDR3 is TGTGCCAGCAGCCTTCCTAGGGGTCGGGGTCTCAATGAGCAGTTCTTC. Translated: CASSLPRGRGLNEQFF.